The next 14 T cell receptor beta chains were all read from a single sample in a study of regulatory T cells in long-lasting Graves disease. As for time point: persistent/refractory GD, antithyroid drugs over 5 years with positive TRAb. PBMCs were the source of the RNA used for TCR sequencing. Arm-PCR with iRepertoire HTBI primers amplified the CDR3 regions for these TCR beta libraries. TCRdb reprocessed the multiplex PCR reads with MiXCR, giving one entry per CDR3 protein. The sample contains fewer than 600,000 distinct CDR3 sequences, around a fifth of which appear only once. Sample: peripheral blood mononuclear cells (PBMCs), taken when the disease was refractory, from a patient treated with antithyroid drugs. The receptors derive from a female donor with Graves disease.

The gene calls are TRBV13 and TRBJ2-7; a weak D match, TRBD2 (6 bases). The ends were cut back, 5 bases at V and 2 bases at J, with 16 bases in the middle. Germline V gene sequence: CDR1 PRHDT, CDR2 FYEKMQ (reference sequence). This CDR3 region has 15 residues. The CDR3 here is CASSPSFGGTYEQYF. The CDR3 coding sequence is TGTGCCAGCAGCCCCTCATTTGGGGGGACCTACGAGCAGTACTTC. The variable domain in full, completed from reference TRBV13 and TRBJ2-7, reads AAGVIQSPRHLIKEKRETATLKCYPIPRHDTVYWYQQGPGQDPQFLISFYEKMQSDKGSIPDRFSAQQFSDYHSELNMSSLELGDSALYFCASSPSFGGTYEQYFGPGTRLTVT.

This clonotype was seen once. V usage is TRBV11-2 and J usage is TRBJ2-3, with D possibly matching TRBD2 (5 bases). V gave up 5 bases and J gave up 3 bases, with 15 bases separating them. The germline gives CDR1 SGHAT, CDR2 FQNNGV. The CDR3 extends over 15 amino acids. CDR3 nucleotide sequence: TGTGCCAGCAGCCCAGAGGGCGAGGGAACAGATACGCAGTATTTT. Translating gives CASSPEGEGTDTQYF.

This clonotype showed up just a few times. The J gene is TRBJ2-2, the V gene TRBV29-1; 8 positions agree with TRBD1. After removal of 6 bases from V and 4 bases from J, the junction contained 4 bases not matched to a gene. Per the germline V gene, CDR1 is SQVTM and CDR2 is ANQGSEA. CDR3 length: 13 amino acids. The CDR3 loop reads CSVGDRGTGELFF. The CDR3, as DNA: TGCAGCGTGGGCGACAGGGGCACCGGGGAGCTGTTTTTT.

About this clonotype itself: Given a much more abundant clone one base away, this may be a read error. The rearrangement uses TRBV28 and TRBJ1-1; a weak D match, TRBD1 (5 bases). The CDR3 consists of 13 residues. The germline V gene has CDR1 MDHEN and CDR2 SYDVKM. This chain's CDR3 is CASGLGEGREAFF. CDR3 DNA sequence: TGTGCCAGCGGTTTAGGGGAGGGCAGGGAAGCTTTCTTT.

The chain joins TRBV6-2 or TRBV6-3 to TRBJ2-1, with 10 bases lining up with TRBD1. Germline CDR1 is MNHEY and CDR2 is SVGEGT. V was pared by 10 bases and J by 0 bases, with 6 bases of the junction left unmatched. The CDR3 runs 15 residues. CDR3 residues: CATVGQGSSYNEQFF. CDR3 in DNA: TGTGCCACCGTGGGACAGGGGAGCTCCTACAATGAGCAGTTCTTC.

The chain has TRBV6-2 or TRBV6-3 and TRBJ1-5; 9 bases are shared with TRBD1. The ends lost 8 bases at V and 2 bases at J; junction bases unmatched: 7. The CDR3 is 15 residues long. CDR1 is MNHEY, CDR2 SVGEGT, per germline. CDR3: CASRDRARGNQPQHF. Here the CDR3 DNA reads TGTGCCAGCCGGGACAGGGCCCGTGGCAATCAGCCCCAGCATTTT.

This clonotype was detected many times. This chain joins TRBV6-1 and TRBJ1-2; perhaps TRBD1 as D (5 bases). V was trimmed by 4 bases and J by 0 bases, leaving 9 bases between them. The germline V gene encodes CDR1 MNHNS and CDR2 SASEGT. The CDR3 extends over 14 amino acids. The chain's CDR3 is CASSGQLANYGYTF. The CDR3 nucleotides read TGTGCCAGCAGTGGACAGTTAGCTAACTATGGCTACACCTTC.

This clonotype was seen at least ten times. The genes are TRBV29-1 and TRBJ1-1, with TRBD1 as a possible D gene (5 bases). Germline assignment: CDR1 SQVTM and CDR2 ANQGSEA. The CDR3 runs 13 residues. The V gene lost 8 bases and the J gene lost 1 base, with 14 bases spanning the gap. The CDR3 is CSTRVGGNTEAFF. CDR3 coding DNA: TGCAGCACTCGGGTTGGGGGGAACACTGAAGCTTTCTTT. The variable domain in full, completed from reference TRBV29-1 and TRBJ1-1, reads SAVISQKPSRDICQRGTSLTIQCQVDSQVTMMFWYRQQPGQSLTLIATANQGSEATYESGFVIDKFPISRPNLTFSTLTVSNMSPEDSSIYLCSTRVGGNTEAFFGQGTRLTVV.

This clonotype has a count of ten or more. This rearrangement joins TRBV7-2 to TRBJ1-2, with D unclear. Germline CDR1 is SGHTA and CDR2 is FQGNSA. V was pared by 5 bases and J by 4 bases, with 26 bases between. The CDR3 totals 18 residues. CDR3 in amino acids: CASSPRGMIGSVSYGYTF. CDR3 DNA: TGTGCCAGCAGCCCCCGTGGGATGATCGGGTCAGTAAGCTATGGCTACACCTTC.

This clonotype has at least ten counts. V gene TRBV7-2 combines with J gene TRBJ1-3; D is possibly TRBD1 (5 bases). This CDR3 is 14 amino acids long. V lost 4 bases and J lost 4, with 11 bases in between. Germline CDR1 reads SGHTA; CDR2 reads FQGNSA. CDR3 sequence reads: CASSYRGRGNTIYF. The CDR3 region has the DNA TGTGCCAGCAGCTACCGGGGCCGGGGAAACACCATATATTTT.

Ten or more counts support this clonotype. The rearrangement joins TRBV28 to TRBJ2-7; D not certain. The ends were cut back, 9 bases at V and 0 bases at J, with 15 bases in the middle. In germline, CDR1 is MDHEN, CDR2 SYDVKM. This CDR3 comprises 14 residues. The CDR3 loop is CAREHGGSSYEQYF. CDR3 bases: TGTGCCAGAGAACACGGCGGATCCTCCTACGAGCAGTACTTC. Drawing the rest from reference TRBV28 and TRBJ2-7, the complete variable domain is DVKVTQSSRYLVKRTGEKVFLECVQDMDHENMFWYRQDPGLGLRLIYFSYDVKMKEKGDIPEGYSVSREKKERFSLILESASTNQTSMYLCAREHGGSSYEQYFGPGTRLTVT.

This clonotype was counted between two and nine times. V is TRBV14 and J is TRBJ2-2, with 8 bases lining up with TRBD1. Germline lookup yields CDR1 SGHDN and CDR2 FVKESK. Losses at the gene ends were 4 bases for V and 0 bases for J; bases not matched to a gene: 4. The CDR3 spans 16 residues. The CDR3 region is CASSRTGQANTGELFF. The CDR3 nucleotides are TGTGCCAGCAGCCGGACAGGGCAAGCGAACACCGGGGAGCTGTTTTTT.

This clonotype was detected only a few times. The genes are TRBV30 and TRBJ2-2; the match to TRBD2 covers 13 bases. The CDR3 runs to 16 residues. In germline, CDR1 is GTSNPN, CDR2 SVGIG (reference sequence). Trimming removed 6 bases from V and 4 bases from J; junction bases left unmatched: 8. The CDR3 DNA reads TGTGCCTGTCTTGGACTAGCGGGAGTTAGCACCGGGGAGCTGTTTTTT. Amino acids: CACLGLAGVSTGELFF.

V usage is TRBV12-3 or TRBV12-4 and J usage is TRBJ2-3; D might be TRBD1 (5 bases). The CDR3 contains 13 residues. Trimming pared 6 bases from V and 5 bases from J, leaving 12 bases between. The CDR3 loop is CASRLRGKDTQYF. The CDR3 DNA reads TGTGCCAGCAGACTTAGGGGAAAAGATACGCAGTATTTT.